The present T cell receptor beta chain was sequenced within a study of blood T cell repertoires in COVID-19. Study-wide context: Acute-phase and convalescent COVID-19 samples originated in the United States, Italy and Spain. The cDNA or gDNA used as material had been derived from T cells, B-cell-depleted T cells, or PBMCs.

CDR1 and CDR2 (germline): SGHRS, YFSETQ. The CDR3 loop spans 17 amino acids. The V end lost 1 base, the J end lost 4 bases, and 20 bases lay between the germline ends. Original handling: Reference gene primers were amplified, and this amplification served to estimate nucleated cell counts. The data were produced by immunoSEQ multiplex PCR, yet TCRdb's version contains in-frame clones alone and is incomplete. V and J calls and clone size are as listed in that table; D and trimming were resolved from the DNA. The sample records tens of thousands of clones, approximately 85% being singletons. Sequencing was done on a sample of peripheral blood. The receptor was isolated from a human donor in a cohort sampled during active COVID-19. The donor label of this sample is uncertain. The rearrangement joins TRBV5-1 to TRBJ1-1; D not certain. The CDR3 is CASSLILTVGGSTEAFF. In DNA, the CDR3 is TGCGCCAGCAGCTTGATTTTAACCGTCGGAGGGTCCACTGAAGCTTTCTTT.